This is a list of T cell receptor beta chains from one sample in a study of T cells in Graves' hyperthyroidism and ophthalmopathy. TCRdb used MiXCR to reprocess the multiplex PCR reads, holding one entry per CDR3 protein. The table shows more than 95,000 distinct CDR3 sequences, with about 50% occurring only once. The sequencing sample was made of blood. The receptors originated from a man in his forties or fifties with Graves' hyperthyroidism. CDR3s include the opening cysteine and the closing phenylalanine or tryptophan. D genes are given only for firm matches. Some rows mark clone size as missing; the rest say once, few, many or name a class of expanded clone.

V gene: TRBV7-9
clone size: NA
D gene: TRBD1
J gene: TRBJ1-2
CDR3 DNA: TGTGCCAGCAGCGCGGACAGGGTTGTAAACTATGGCTACACCTTC
CDR3 protein: CASSADRVVNYGYTF

V gene: TRBV30
clone size: NA
D gene: NA
J gene: TRBJ1-2
CDR3 DNA: TGTGCCTGGAGTGTAGCGACAGACTATGGCTACACCTTC
CDR3 protein: CAWSVATDYGYTF

V gene: TRBV7-2
clone size: NA
D gene: TRBD1
J gene: TRBJ1-1
CDR3 DNA: TGTGCCAGCAGCTCCCGACAGGGGAAGAACACTGAAGCTTTCTTT
CDR3 protein: CASSSRQGKNTEAFF

V gene: TRBV6-5
clone size: many
D gene: NA
J gene: TRBJ1-6
CDR3 DNA: TGTGCCAGCAGTTTAAGTCCCTTTTCACCCCTCCACTTT
CDR3 protein: CASSLSPFSPLHF

V gene: TRBV6-2/TRBV6-3
clone size: NA
D gene: NA
J gene: TRBJ2-1
CDR3 DNA: TGTGCCAGCAGTCGGATACAAGTATACTCCTACAATGAGCAGTTCTTC
CDR3 protein: CASSRIQVYSYNEQFF

V gene: TRBV9
clone size: many
D gene: TRBD2
J gene: TRBJ2-2
CDR3 DNA: TGTGCCAGCAGCGTAGGGGGCGCAGGGACTAGCGCAGACGGGGAGCTGTTTTTT
CDR3 protein: CASSVGGAGTSADGELFF

V gene: TRBV4-3
clone size: many
D gene: TRBD2
J gene: TRBJ2-1
CDR3 DNA: TGCGCCAGCAGCCAAGATACCAGCGGGAGGGCTGGCAATGAGCAGTTCTTC
CDR3 protein: CASSQDTSGRAGNEQFF

V gene: TRBV5-1
clone size: many
D gene: NA
J gene: TRBJ1-1
CDR3 DNA: TGCGCCAGCAGCTTGCTGGGGGCTAAGGACACTGAAGCTTTCTTT
CDR3 protein: CASSLLGAKDTEAFF

V gene: TRBV6-1
clone size: many
D gene: TRBD1
J gene: TRBJ1-6
CDR3 DNA: TGTGCCAGCAGTACCTACGGGACAGGGGGAGGGTCACCCCTCCACTTT
CDR3 protein: CASSTYGTGGGSPLHF

V gene: TRBV7-6
clone size: medium-sized
D gene: NA
J gene: TRBJ2-1
CDR3 DNA: TGTGCCAGCAGCTTAGCGGGAGGTAACAATGAGCAGTTCTTC
CDR3 protein: CASSLAGGNNEQFF

V gene: TRBV20-1
clone size: NA
D gene: NA
J gene: TRBJ1-3
CDR3 DNA: TGCAGTGCTGTAGCCTCAGGGGACACCATATATTTT
CDR3 protein: CSAVASGDTIYF

V gene: TRBV6-5
clone size: many
D gene: NA
J gene: TRBJ1-2
CDR3 DNA: TGTGCCAGCAGGGGTTCGTATGGCTACACCTTC
CDR3 protein: CASRGSYGYTF

V gene: TRBV27
clone size: few
D gene: NA
J gene: TRBJ1-1
CDR3 DNA: TGTGCCAGCAACACCTTGGGGGTAAACACTGAAGCTTTCTTT
CDR3 protein: CASNTLGVNTEAFF

V gene: TRBV9
clone size: once
D gene: NA
J gene: TRBJ2-2
CDR3 DNA: TGTGCCAGCAGCGTAGGCCCCGGGGAGCTGTTTTTT
CDR3 protein: CASSVGPGELFF

V gene: TRBV5-1
clone size: many
D gene: TRBD2
J gene: TRBJ2-1
CDR3 DNA: TGCGCCAGCAGCCCCGGGAGGACGGGGGTTGAGCAGTTCTTC
CDR3 protein: CASSPGRTGVEQFF

V gene: TRBV7-3
clone size: many
D gene: TRBD2
J gene: TRBJ2-7
CDR3 DNA: TGTGCCAGCAGCCCAAGCGGGAGTTACGAGCAGTACTTC
CDR3 protein: CASSPSGSYEQYF

V gene: TRBV6-1
clone size: few
D gene: TRBD1
J gene: TRBJ1-3
CDR3 DNA: TGTGCCACCAAACTCGGGACAGATTCTGGAAACACCATATATTTT
CDR3 protein: CATKLGTDSGNTIYF

V gene: TRBV14
clone size: NA
D gene: NA
J gene: TRBJ1-2
CDR3 DNA: TGTGCCAGCAGCCAAAGTGTGAGGGACTATGGCTACACCTTC
CDR3 protein: CASSQSVRDYGYTF

V gene: TRBV20-1
clone size: NA
D gene: TRBD2
J gene: TRBJ2-2
CDR3 DNA: TGCAGTGCTAGGGGGGTTAGCGGGTGGACCGGGGAGCTGTTTTTT
CDR3 protein: CSARGVSGWTGELFF

V gene: TRBV6-7
clone size: many
D gene: TRBD2
J gene: TRBJ2-1
CDR3 DNA: TGTGCCAGCAGTTACTCTGGTAGCGGGGACAATGAGCAGTTCTTC
CDR3 protein: CASSYSGSGDNEQFF

V gene: TRBV4-3
clone size: many
D gene: TRBD2
J gene: TRBJ2-7
CDR3 DNA: TGCGCCAGCAGCCCCACGAGGGGGGGACTAGCGGGTGTCGAGCAGTACTTC
CDR3 protein: CASSPTRGGLAGVEQYF

V gene: TRBV29-1
clone size: NA
D gene: NA
J gene: TRBJ2-7
CDR3 DNA: TGCAGCGTTGGAGGCCAGGGGAGCGGCGAGCAGTACTTT
CDR3 protein: CSVGGQGSGEQYF

V gene: TRBV29-1
clone size: many
D gene: NA
J gene: TRBJ1-2
CDR3 DNA: TGCAGCGCACAGGCGGTGGGGGACGGCTACACCTTC
CDR3 protein: CSAQAVGDGYTF

V gene: TRBV9
clone size: NA
D gene: NA
J gene: TRBJ2-2
CDR3 DNA: TGTGCCAGCAGCGTAGTCGGTGGGGAGCTGTTTTTT
CDR3 protein: CASSVVGGELFF

V gene: TRBV29-1
clone size: NA
D gene: NA
J gene: TRBJ2-1
CDR3 DNA: TGCAGCGGTTGGGTCAATGAGCAGTTCTTC
CDR3 protein: CSGWVNEQFF

V gene: TRBV20-1
clone size: many
D gene: NA
J gene: TRBJ2-3
CDR3 DNA: TGCAGTGCTAGAGCCGCGGGCGGACCAGATACGCAGTATTTT
CDR3 protein: CSARAAGGPDTQYF

V gene: TRBV18
clone size: NA
D gene: NA
J gene: TRBJ1-4
CDR3 DNA: TGTGCCAGCTCACTCTGGCCGCTCGGCGATGAAAAACTGTTTTTT
CDR3 protein: CASSLWPLGDEKLFF

V gene: TRBV9
clone size: NA
D gene: NA
J gene: TRBJ2-5
CDR3 DNA: TGTGCCAGCAGCGTCGGAGACCACCACAACCAAGAGACCCAGTACTTC
CDR3 protein: CASSVGDHHNQETQYF

V gene: TRBV11-2
clone size: NA
D gene: NA
J gene: TRBJ2-5
CDR3 DNA: TGTGCCAGCAGCTTAGAACGGGGGCCCCAGTACTTC
CDR3 protein: CASSLERGPQYF

V gene: TRBV2
clone size: few
D gene: NA
J gene: TRBJ1-1
CDR3 DNA: TGTGCCAGCAGTGACCGGGACACTGAAGCTTTCTTT
CDR3 protein: CASSDRDTEAFF

V gene: TRBV19
clone size: medium-sized
D gene: NA
J gene: TRBJ2-1
CDR3 DNA: TGTGCCAGTAGTATTGAAGGCGGTAATGAGCAGTTCTTC
CDR3 protein: CASSIEGGNEQFF

V gene: TRBV7-6
clone size: once
D gene: NA
J gene: TRBJ2-1
CDR3 DNA: TGTGCCAGCAGCGGAAGGGCAGGGTCAAACTCCAATGAGCAGTTCTTC
CDR3 protein: CASSGRAGSNSNEQFF

V gene: TRBV5-6
clone size: once
D gene: TRBD1
J gene: TRBJ2-5
CDR3 DNA: TGTGCCAGCAGCTTGGAGTCAGGGGGCGTAGTAGAGACCCAGTACTTC
CDR3 protein: CASSLESGGVVETQYF